This T cell receptor (beta chain) is from a study of post-analysis software for immune sequencing data. Study background: The courses of disease that were included comprised relapsing-remitting, secondary progressive and progressive-relapsing multiple sclerosis. Study conclusions and caveats: The F measure placed samples prepared in the same batch into strongly shared clusters. Controls had significantly higher normalized Chao1 diversity than multiple sclerosis patients. In patients, TRBV5-6, TRBV5-1 and TRBV20-1 belonged to roughly five TRBV segments found more frequently than in controls.

A note on this clonotype: Antigen: not known.

The TCR beta cDNA libraries contained unique molecular identifiers. T cells numbering roughly 1 to 10 million yielded roughly 500,000 cDNA molecules. Each CDR3 protein is one row after TCRdb ran MiXCR on the PCR reads. The table has roughly 200,000 distinct CDR3 sequences, around 30% seen once. Germline V CDR1 and CDR2: LGHDT, YNNKEL (reference sequence). V was clipped by 6 bases and J by 4 bases, with 13 bases between them. The CDR3 consists of 15 residues. The sample was blood. The sequence came from a girl under 18 with multiple sclerosis. The V call is TRBV3-1, the J call TRBJ2-6; tentatively, D is TRBD1 (6 bases). The CDR3 sequence: CASRFTGQGANVLTF. Here the CDR3 DNA reads TGTGCCAGCAGGTTTACAGGGCAAGGGGCCAACGTCCTGACTTTC.